What follows are 5 T cell receptor beta chains derived from one specimen sequenced in a study of identical twins. TCRdb re-called the 5' RACE reads with MiXCR, one entry per CDR3 protein. The data contain about 220,000 distinct CDR3 sequences, around 6.8% of them seen just once; the ten biggest clones take up about 2%. These data are also associated with another study on yellow fever vaccine responses in identical twins.

Input material: memory (CD45RO+) T cells sorted from blood. These receptors all stem from a woman aged 18-35 years in good health.

This clonotype was counted at least ten times. The chain carries TRBV5-1 and TRBJ2-2; the D gene is possibly TRBD2 (6 bases). V lost 6 bases and J lost 5, with 14 bases in between. Per germline, CDR1 SGHRS and CDR2 YFSETQ. The CDR3 contains 14 residues. The chain's CDR3 is CASNRGIQTGELFF. DNA of the CDR3: TGCGCCAGCAACCGGGGGATTCAAACCGGGGAGCTGTTTTTT.

There are many counts of this clonotype. The rearrangement uses TRBV12-3 or TRBV12-4 and TRBJ2-7; D may be TRBD1 or TRBD2 (5 bases each). The CDR3 sequence is 13 residues long. V shed 3 bases and J shed 4 bases, with 10 bases lying between them. CDR3 sequence reads: CASSFRGSYEQYF. CDR3 in DNA: TGTGCCAGCAGTTTCCGGGGCAGTTACGAGCAGTACTTC.

The chain combines TRBV4-1 with TRBJ2-1; D ambiguous. V was cut by 0 bases and J by 6 bases, with 9 bases left in between. There are 14 residues in the CDR3. CDR1 MGHRA and CDR2 YSYEKL come from the germline V gene. The CDR3 DNA reads TGCGCCAGCAGCCAAGATCCCCTCGGCAATGAGCAGTTCTTC. Its translation is CASSQDPLGNEQFF.

This clonotype has ten or more counts. CDR3 in DNA: TGTGCCAGCAGCTTAAGGGGCCCTGAAGAGACCCAGTACTTC. Protein product: CASSLRGPEETQYF. V gene TRBV7-2 combines with J gene TRBJ2-5; weak D call: TRBD1 (5 bases). This CDR3 spans 14 amino acids. With 2 bases removed from V and 3 bases from J, the gap between germline ends came to 10 bases. Germline CDR1 is SGHTA and CDR2 is FQGNSA. Full variable domain (outside the CDR3, taken from reference TRBV7-2 and TRBJ2-5): GAGVSQSPSNKVTEKGKDVELRCDPISGHTALYWYRQSLGQGLEFLIYFQGNSAPDKSGLPSDRFSAERTGGSVSTLTIQRTQQEDSAVYLCASSLRGPEETQYFGPGTRLLVL.

V usage is TRBV19 and J usage is TRBJ1-2, with D perhaps matching TRBD1 (5 bases). Germline lookup yields CDR1 LNHDA and CDR2 SQIVND (reference sequence). V dropped 6 bases and J dropped 9 bases, with 20 bases sitting between them. The CDR3 covers 14 residues. The CDR3 sequence is CASRIQLTAQSYTF. Written as DNA, the CDR3 is TGTGCCAGTAGAATTCAACTGACAGCCCAGAGCTACACCTTC.